This T cell receptor beta chain was profiled in a study of Ad26.COV2.S vaccination and SARS-CoV-2 variants. V lost 5 bases, J lost 3 bases, and 13 bases lay in between. Germline V gives CDR1 SGHNT, CDR2 YENEEA. This CDR3 has 14 residues. As for this clone: What it binds is not known.

Study-level points and caveats: Whether participants received vaccine or placebo, their non-spike TCR breadth was similar. Reportedly, after vaccination the spike-specific CD8+ and CD4+ T cell responses displayed substantial breadth.

This table comes from immunoSEQ multiplex PCR, and its TCRdb copy is limited to in-frame clones, with some not included. The data show some 180,000 clones, around nine tenths seen once. The V and J genes are TRBV11-3 and TRBJ1-1; tentatively, D is TRBD1 (6 bases). The sequence derives from a human donor who had recovered from COVID-19. The sequences come from peripheral blood, collected after recovery from COVID-19. CDR3: CASSKGQGYTEAFF. The CDR3 DNA reads as TGTGCCAGCAGCAAGGGGCAGGGGTACACTGAAGCTTTCTTT.